The 3 T cell receptor beta chains below were found in one sample sequenced in a study of T cells after yellow fever vaccination. TCRdb called the 5' RACE reads again in MiXCR, with one record for every CDR3 protein. This sample has just under 600,000 distinct CDR3 sequences, with approximately 15% found just once. The specimen comprised PBMCs, sampled on the day of the yellow fever booster vaccination. All receptors come from a man aged 25 to 40 who received the YFV17D yellow fever vaccine.

This clonotype was recorded once. The chain is built from TRBV20-1 and TRBJ1-6, with D possibly TRBD1 on 6 matching bases. Germline V CDR1 and CDR2: DFQATT, SNEGSKA (reference sequence). This CDR3 has 16 residues. Deletions cut 0 bases from V and 7 bases from J, with 16 bases between. The CDR3 bases are TGCAGTGCTAGAGATACGCCGACAGGTCAAAATTCACCCCTCCACTTT. Translated, it gives CSARDTPTGQNSPLHF.

The chain uses TRBV28 and TRBJ2-7; 8 nucleotides line up with TRBD1. This CDR3 has 13 amino acids. Germline V gene lookup returns CDR1 MDHEN and CDR2 SYDVKM. V shed 6 bases, J shed 3 bases, and the junction held 4 bases outside the gene matches. The CDR3 DNA sequence: TGTGCCAGCAGCCCAGGGGGCCGCTACGAGCAGTACTTC. It specifies CASSPGGRYEQYF.

V is TRBV15 and J is TRBJ2-6; no clear D. In germline, CDR1 is LNHNV, CDR2 YYDKDF (reference sequence). The CDR3 runs to 16 residues. Trimming took 3 bases from V and 0 from J, leaving 9 bases between them. The CDR3 reads CATSRGKNSGANVLTF. As DNA, the CDR3 is TGTGCCACCAGCAGGGGGAAGAACTCTGGGGCCAACGTCCTGACTTTC.